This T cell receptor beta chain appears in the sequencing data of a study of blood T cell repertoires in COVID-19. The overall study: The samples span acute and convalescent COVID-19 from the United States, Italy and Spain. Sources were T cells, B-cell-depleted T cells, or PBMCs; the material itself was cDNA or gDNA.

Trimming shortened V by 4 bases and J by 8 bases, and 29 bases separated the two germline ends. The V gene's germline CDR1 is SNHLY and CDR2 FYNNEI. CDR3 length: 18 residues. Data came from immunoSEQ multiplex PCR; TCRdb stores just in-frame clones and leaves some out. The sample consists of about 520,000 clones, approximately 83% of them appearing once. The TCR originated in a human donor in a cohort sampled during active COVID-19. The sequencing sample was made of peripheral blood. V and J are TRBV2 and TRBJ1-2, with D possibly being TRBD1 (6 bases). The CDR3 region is CASSGPSGSRGLIIGYTF. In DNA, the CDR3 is TGTGCCAGCAGTGGGCCCTCCGGATCCAGGGGCCTAATCATCGGCTACACCTTC. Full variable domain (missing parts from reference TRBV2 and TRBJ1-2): EPEVTQTPSHQVTQMGQEVILRCVPISNHLYFYWYRQILGQKVEFLVSFYNNEISEKSEIFDDQFSVERPDGSNFTLKIRSTKLEDSAMYFCASSGPSGSRGLIIGYTFGSGTRLTVV.